Sequencing of this T cell receptor (beta chain) was carried out in a study of T cells in tuberculosis. Data came from immunoSEQ multiplex PCR; TCRdb stores just in-frame clones and leaves some out. In the table there are about 24,000 clones, about 95% of which are singletons. Germline CDR1 is SGHDT and CDR2 is YYEEEE. This CDR3 comprises 17 residues. V lost 3 bases, J lost 0 bases, and 18 bases lay in between. The material sequenced was PBMCs. The J gene is TRBJ1-1, the V gene TRBV5-6; possibly TRBD1 for D (6 bases). The origin of this receptor is a donor aged 10-29 years with latent tuberculosis or without tuberculosis infection. This CDR3 is CASSSPAGVFMNTEAFF. DNA of the CDR3: TGTGCCAGCAGCTCCCCAGCAGGGGTCTTTATGAACACTGAAGCTTTCTTT.